Listed below are T cell receptor beta chains from one sample, sequenced in a study of human T cells and chemical hapten exposure. TCRdb processed the RACE reads anew with MiXCR; each CDR3 protein has one entry. This table has about 64,000 distinct CDR3 sequences, about 10% appearing once. Sequenced material: whole blood, taken in connection with sensitization to the hapten diphenylcyclopropenone (DPC). All receptors derive from a woman aged 40 to 50 with alopecia areata. Some clones in this sample may be carry-over from other donors' samples. Both conserved end residues are part of each CDR3. D genes are given only for firm matches. The size of a clone is reported for some rows only, either as once, few or many, or as a class for expanded clones.

>-|TRBV9|-|TRBJ2-3
TGTGCCAGCAGCGAGCAGAAGACAGATACGCAGTATTTT
CASSEQKTDTQYF
>-|TRBV7-3|many|TRBJ2-1
TGTGCCAGCAGCATGAACAAGGCAGGTGAGCAGTTCTTC
CASSMNKAGEQFF
>-|TRBV4-3|many|TRBJ2-1
TGCGCCAGCAGCCAAGACCCCGGTCCAGGTAATGAGCAGTTCTTC
CASSQDPGPGNEQFF
>-|TRBV21-1|many|TRBJ2-7
TGTGCCAGCAGCAAAAGGGCACCACTAGACTCCTACGAGCAGTACTTC
CASSKRAPLDSYEQYF
>-|TRBV7-2|many|TRBJ2-7
TGTGCCAGCAGCCACTGGAGCTCCTACGAGCAGTACTTC
CASSHWSSYEQYF
>-|TRBV12-3/TRBV12-4|-|TRBJ1-6
TGTGCCACCCGGTCGGGGAGGTCCTATAATTCACCCCTCCACTTT
CATRSGRSYNSPLHF
>TRBD1|TRBV19|few|TRBJ2-7
TGTGCCAGTACCAAGGACAGGGGATCGCCTCCCTACGAGCAGTACTTC
CASTKDRGSPPYEQYF
>-|TRBV14|many|TRBJ2-3
TGTGCCAGCAGCCAAGGGGGCTACCGCACAGATACGCAGTATTTT
CASSQGGYRTDTQYF
>TRBD1|TRBV7-9|many|TRBJ1-2
TGTGCCAGCAGCATAACCCGGGACAGGGTCGGTGGCTACACCTTC
CASSITRDRVGGYTF
>-|TRBV6-5|many|TRBJ2-1
TGTGCCAGCAAGGAGGGACCCAGCTCCTACAATGAGCAGTTCTTC
CASKEGPSSYNEQFF
>TRBD1|TRBV20-1|-|TRBJ2-1
TGCAGTGCAGCAGACAGGGGCGATGAGCAGTTCTTC
CSAADRGDEQFF
>-|TRBV5-4|many|TRBJ2-7
TGTGCCAGCAGCTATAGCGAGGAGCAGTACTTC
CASSYSEEQYF
>TRBD1|TRBV11-2|many|TRBJ2-7
TGTGCCAGCAGCGCCCGGGACAGGGTGGACGAGCAGTACTTC
CASSARDRVDEQYF
>TRBD2|TRBV7-2|-|TRBJ2-7
TGTGCCAGCAGTGGCGGACTAGCGGGAGCAAACGAGCAGTACTTC
CASSGGLAGANEQYF
>-|TRBV7-2|many|TRBJ1-3
TGTGCCAGCAGTCCTCCTAGGGGAGCCGCGCGTGCCATATATTTT
CASSPPRGAARAIYF
>-|TRBV3-1|many|TRBJ1-1
TGTGCCAGCAGCCAAGTGAAGAGCACTGAAGCTTTCTTT
CASSQVKSTEAFF
>TRBD2|TRBV9|-|TRBJ2-1
TGTGCCAGCAGCGCCGCCGGGGGGTCTAGCGCTGGAAACTTC
CASSAAGGSSAGNF
>TRBD1|TRBV15|few|TRBJ2-7
TGTGCCACCAGCCAAGACAGGGGGCTTGCCCTCGAGCAGTACTTC
CATSQDRGLALEQYF
>-|TRBV11-1|many|TRBJ2-1
TGTGCCAGCAGCTTAAGCTTGGCAATGAATTGGGAGCAGTTCTTC
CASSLSLAMNWEQFF
>-|TRBV7-8|few|TRBJ2-1
TGTGCCAGCAGCTTAGGGCGACACAATGAGCAGTTCTTC
CASSLGRHNEQFF
>TRBD2|TRBV3-1|many|TRBJ2-3
TGTGCCAGCAGCCAAGAGACTAGCGGGGGCCCCGGGCTTGCGCAGTATTTT
CASSQETSGGPGLAQYF
>TRBD1|TRBV6-2/TRBV6-3|many|TRBJ2-1
TGTGCCAGCAGTTACTTACCTAGGACAGGGTTAAATGAGCAGTTCTTC
CASSYLPRTGLNEQFF
>TRBD1|TRBV7-9|many|TRBJ2-7
TGTGCCAGCAGCCCACGGGGGACAGGGACCGACGAGCAGTACTTC
CASSPRGTGTDEQYF
>-|TRBV11-2|-|TRBJ2-7
TGTGCCAGCAGCATATACAGGGGGGGCAACGAGCAGTACTTC
CASSIYRGGNEQYF
>-|TRBV2|-|TRBJ2-7
TGTGCCAGCAGTGAAGAGGGAGGAGGAAACAATGAGCAGTACTTC
CASSEEGGGNNEQYF
>-|TRBV7-2|few|TRBJ1-2
TGTGCCAGCAGCTCCGGACAGACCTATGGCTACACCTTC
CASSSGQTYGYTF
>-|TRBV5-4|-|TRBJ2-7
TGTGCCAGCAGCTTGGTGGGACGATATGGCTACGAGCAGTACTTC
CASSLVGRYGYEQYF
>TRBD2|TRBV20-1|many|TRBJ2-1
TGCAGTGCTAGTAGCGGGGGTACCTACAATGAGCAGTTCTTC
CSASSGGTYNEQFF
>TRBD2|TRBV20-1|few|TRBJ2-5
TGCAGTGCCGGGACTACCAAGTCGGGGACCCAGTACTTC
CSAGTTKSGTQYF
>-|TRBV7-2|many|TRBJ2-1
TGTGCCAGCAGCCCCCAGCGGAGCTCCTACAATGAGCAGTTCTTC
CASSPQRSSYNEQFF
>TRBD2|TRBV3-1|many|TRBJ2-1
TGTGCCAGCAGCCAAGGAGTGGCTAGCGGGGACAATGAGCAGTTCTTC
CASSQGVASGDNEQFF
>-|TRBV30|many|TRBJ1-1
TGTGCCTGGAGTGTTTGGGCGCCGGGAACTGAAGCTTTCTTT
CAWSVWAPGTEAFF
>-|TRBV10-3|-|TRBJ2-3
TGTGCCATCAGTGAAGGCCGGGGCCCAGATACGCAGTATTTT
CAISEGRGPDTQYF
>-|TRBV11-2|many|TRBJ2-3
TGTGCCAGCAGCTTCTTAGGTACAGATACGCAGTATTTT
CASSFLGTDTQYF
>TRBD1|TRBV29-1|few|TRBJ1-1
TGCAGCGTTGGGACAGGGGGCCTGAACACTGAAGCTTTCTTT
CSVGTGGLNTEAFF
>TRBD2|TRBV29-1|-|TRBJ2-1
TGCAGCGGCGACGGACGGACTAGCGGTAATGAGCAGTTCTTC
CSGDGRTSGNEQFF
>-|TRBV7-2|-|TRBJ2-5
TGTGCCAGCAGCTTAGATGGGAGAGCGGAGACCCAGTACTTC
CASSLDGRAETQYF
>-|TRBV6-2/TRBV6-3|-|TRBJ1-5
TGTGCCAGCAGTTACATTGCAATCAATCAGCCCCAGCATTTT
CASSYIAINQPQHF
>-|TRBV6-1|-|TRBJ1-6
TGTGCCAGCAGTGATACAGGGTCCGTTTCACCCCTCCACTTT
CASSDTGSVSPLHF
>TRBD1|TRBV6-2/TRBV6-3|many|TRBJ2-7
TGTGCCAGCAGTTACTCGAGGGACAGGGTCTACGAGCAGTACTTC
CASSYSRDRVYEQYF
>-|TRBV6-5|-|TRBJ1-2
TGTGCCAGCAGTCGAGACGGACGGAACTATGGCTACACCTTC
CASSRDGRNYGYTF
>-|TRBV2|-|TRBJ2-2
TGTGCCAGCAGTGAAATGGGCGGGATGAACACCGGGGAGCTGTTTTTT
CASSEMGGMNTGELFF
>TRBD1|TRBV4-2|few|TRBJ1-2
TGTGCCAGCAGCCACGGGACAGTGGGCTATGGCTACACCTTC
CASSHGTVGYGYTF
>TRBD2|TRBV6-1|-|TRBJ2-1
TGTGCCAGCTCAAGACTAGCCAATGAGCAGTTCTTC
CASSRLANEQFF
>-|TRBV29-1|many|TRBJ2-7
TGCAGCGTTGCCCAGGGACGCTACGAGCAGTACTTC
CSVAQGRYEQYF
>TRBD2|TRBV20-1|-|TRBJ2-1
TGCAGTGCCAAGACGACTAGCGGGGAGGTATCCTACAATGAGCAGTTCTTC
CSAKTTSGEVSYNEQFF